This TCR beta chain is drawn from a study of post-analysis software for immune sequencing data (dated by TCRdb to between 2015 and 2017). With regard to the full study: Recorded disease courses included relapsing-remitting, secondary progressive and progressive-relapsing multiple sclerosis, with some patients lacking subtype annotation. The patient repertoires were compared against roughly 12 previously published healthy control repertoires obtained from donors aged roughly 6 to 28 years. A subset of samples was prepared in parallel using single-end sample barcoding, then pooled and co-amplified after Illumina adapter ligation.

A note on this clonotype: Its antigen specificity is not known. Qualities for individual bases were not recorded, and no much larger clone is one base off.

Libraries were made using PCR. These reads were obtained on an Illumina HiSeq 2500. To reduce PCR and sequencing biases, unique molecular identifiers were built into the TCR beta cDNA libraries. Approximately 500,000 cDNA molecules were obtained per 1 to 10 million input T cells, so each molecule approximated one T cell. The same protocol used for the earlier healthy control dataset was applied to prepare and sequence the patient libraries. Within a given batch, samples were prepared together, multiplexed and sequenced on the same HiSeq lane. The study's own analysis went as follows. Raw barcoded reads were processed with MIGEC, discarding single-read molecular identifier groups before consensus assembly and CDR3 extraction. VDJtools was used for post-analysis of the clonotype tables, and diversity was normalized by down-sampling every dataset to the size of the smallest sample. In repertoire overlap clustering, CDR3 amino acid sequences, but not nucleotide sequences, were matched to correct batch-related cross-sample contamination. The public reads were run again by TCRdb, first through fastp at Q25 and then through MiXCR, and only productive beta chains were kept. CDR3 protein duplicates are merged, each entry listing the most common genes and DNA. These V and J calls originate from TCRdb's pipeline instead of the authors' own analysis. This sample is represented by 820,000 or so distinct CDR3 sequences; about 50% of them were singletons. In total, the top ten clones hold 4.6% of the sample.

To demonstrate the VDJtools post-analysis software, TCR beta repertoires were profiled from the peripheral blood of more than ten young patients with multiple sclerosis. Multiple sclerosis patients were children and adolescents aged about 6 to 15 years. What the study reported, not specific to this receptor: The multiple sclerosis patient group was slightly younger than the control group. Multiple sclerosis patients had significantly lower normalized Chao1 diversity than controls, a result that suggests substantial peripheral T-cell clonal expansion. Direct clustering with F measure showed strong co-clustering of samples prepared in the same batch, prompting a batch-effect correction.

Sequencing was performed on blood. The sequence derives from a girl aged 5-17 years with multiple sclerosis.

The DNA sequence is given as TGTGCCAGCAGCTTGGGACCGGGACAGGGGCCGAACATTCAGTACTTC. This sequence encodes CASSLGPGQGPNIQYF. The sequence joins TRBV7-9 to TRBJ2-4; TRBD1 agrees with 10 junctional bases. Its CDR3 holds 16 amino acids, cysteine through phenylalanine. Only the CDR3 region is kept as DNA, spanning 48 bases read in frame from base 1. CDR1 and CDR2 were assigned from the germline V gene (reference sequence) as SEHNR and FQNEAQ. Trimming takes 3 bases off V and 7 bases off J; junction bases not matched to a gene: 9.